This TCR beta chain was captured by sequencing in a study of Ad26.COV2.S vaccination and SARS-CoV-2 variants (dated by TCRdb to the early 2020s). In terms of the full investigation: Vaccine-arm donors came from COV1001, a multicentre, randomized, double-blind, placebo-controlled phase I-IIa trial of Ad26.COV2.S in healthy adults. Trial participants were randomized into five groups of five: low-dose or high-dose Ad26.COV2.S given once or twice, or placebo on both occasions. Throughout the experiments and outcome assessment, investigators stayed blinded to trial group allocation. TCRbeta repertoire sequencing served as the tool for gauging how specific and how broad the SARS-CoV-2-reactive T cell receptors were following Ad26.COV2.S vaccination. A total of approximately 32 samples were included in the TCR-sequenced set, comprising around 19 Ad26.COV2.S vaccine recipients, 5 placebo recipients and 8 SARS-CoV-2 convalescent individuals. Ad26.COV2.S was administered intramuscularly at a dose of 5x10^10 or 1x10^11 viral particles, either as one shot or as two shots given 56 days apart.

CDR1 is given as MDHEN and CDR2 as SYDVKM, both from the germline V gene. The V end gives up 6 bases and the J end 5 bases, leaving 4 bases in the junction not matched to a gene. The CDR3 contains 14 residues, cysteine and phenylalanine counted. The kept DNA is CDR3 alone, 42 bases in frame from the first base. According to the study, the label for this sample's treatment or condition signals: 15 to 20 received Ad26.COV2.S at low or high dose, single or two shots; 5 received placebo; per-sample allocation not given. Repertoires of vaccine and placebo recipients were sequenced from samples collected on day 63 after the first injection. Cohort 1b enrolled 25 adults aged 18-55 years at a single site in Boston, USA, between 29 July and 7 August 2020. Ad26.COV2.S was a replication-incompetent adenovirus type 26 vector that expressed a prefusion-stabilized SARS-CoV-2 spike protein derived from the original Wuhan strain.

The immunoSEQ Assay was the method used to sequence TCRbeta CDR3 regions. After extraction, genomic DNA underwent amplification by bias-controlled multiplex PCR, followed by high-throughput sequencing. Turning to the authors' computational methods: To quantify the absolute abundance of every unique TCRbeta CDR3 region, sequences were collapsed and filtered. T cell fraction was estimated by normalizing TCRbeta template counts to usable DNA, which was measured by amplifying reference genes present in all nucleated cells. Repertoire TCRs were annotated as SARS-CoV-2-specific when V gene, CDR3 amino acid sequence and J gene were exactly matched to a known reactive TCR set. The reference SARS-CoV-2 TCR set came from MIRA and was filtered for enrichment in COVID-19-positive ImmuneCODE repertoires, removing public or cross-reactive TCRs. Drawing on the MIRA antigens, annotated TCRs were analysed further at the level of specific ORF or position within ORF. Breadth was defined as annotated unique rearrangements over total unique productive rearrangements; depth was the summed frequency of those rearrangements. TCR breadth was compared between groups using two-sided Wilcoxon rank-sum tests. This is the immuneACCESS table as TCRdb keeps it, with only in-frame sequences that have V and J called. A part of the clones is gone; compared with another copy, unresolved V genes explain less than half, and the rest is unexplained. V and J calls and clone size are given by that table; D and trimming were obtained from the DNA. The sample table shows some 340,000 clones, and around four fifths are seen once. Under 2.5% of the sample comes from the top ten.

What the research found in general, with its limitations: Higher spike-specific TCR breadth was observed in Ad26.COV2.S recipients than in placebo recipients (P = 0.0014). Non-spike TCR breadth was comparable between vaccine and placebo recipients, consistent with the vaccine containing only spike. After vaccination, spike-specific CD8+ and CD4+ T cell responses were reported to show substantial breadth. The authors noted that the TCR breadth and depth analyses may have underestimated total T cell responses. Comparing responses between vaccine doses or regimens was not something the study was powered to do.

As to this clone: Its cognate antigen has yet to be identified. No qualities accompany the bases; no much larger clone lies one base away.

The sequence joins TRBV28 to TRBJ2-5, and 12 bases in between align with TRBD1. This material consisted of peripheral blood, taken in a trial of Ad26.COV2.S vaccine versus placebo. The sequence was obtained from a person between 18 and 65 years old who received the Ad26.COV2.S COVID-19 vaccine or a placebo. CDR3 reads: CASSGDRGHETQYF. DNA sequence: TGTGCCAGCAGCGGGGACAGGGGGCACGAGACCCAGTACTTC. The variable domain in full, with residues beyond the CDR3 obtained from the reference TRBV28 and TRBJ2-5 genes, is DVKVTQSSRYLVKRTGEKVFLECVQDMDHENMFWYRQDPGLGLRLIYFSYDVKMKEKGDIPEGYSVSREKKERFSLILESASTNQTSMYLCASSGDRGHETQYFGPGTRLLVL.